This T cell receptor beta chain was profiled in a study of metastatic and nonmetastatic thyroid tumors. The overall study: Blood and tumor or nodule tissue repertoires from malignant and benign thyroid patients were compared.

Using MiXCR, TCRdb reanalyzed the PCR reads. The data contain about 7,800 clones, 25% to 30% of them singletons. Nobody among the patients had been given any treatment before thyroid surgery. Germline lookup yields CDR1 SGHAT and CDR2 FQNNGV. Trimming stripped 2 bases from V and 3 bases from J, with 11 bases between. CDR3 size: 16 residues. Sequencing input: adjacent normal tissue. The TCR was taken from a female donor with papillary thyroid cancer or a benign thyroid nodule (not recorded which). Some clones in this sample may be carry-over from other donors' samples. The rearrangement links TRBV11-2 to TRBJ2-6; unclear D gene. CDR3 sequence: CASSLFGSGGANVLTF. The CDR3 region has the DNA TGTGCCAGCAGCTTATTTGGATCAGGTGGGGCCAACGTCCTGACTTTC.